One and the same sample provided the 31 T cell receptor beta chains below, sequenced in a study of blood T cell repertoires in COVID-19. The method was immunoSEQ multiplex PCR; TCRdb's version includes in-frame clones alone and lacks a portion of them. The repertoire consists of fewer than 300,000 clones, with roughly 86% occurring once and the leading ten covering around 9.1%. Sequenced sample: peripheral blood. Receptor source: a man aged 35 to 55 who had recovered from COVID-19.

This clone was seen a single time. The V gene is TRBV27, the J gene TRBJ2-7; 8 nucleotides agree with TRBD1. The V gene's germline CDR1 is MNHEY and CDR2 SMNVEV (reference sequence). This CDR3 is 16 amino acids long. The junction had 14 bases not matched to a gene; V was cut back by 5 bases and J by 5 bases. The CDR3 sequence is CASSPTRGRRSNEQYF. The DNA for the CDR3 is TGTGCCAGCAGTCCCACCAGGGGGCGCCGAAGTAACGAGCAGTACTTC.

V and J are TRBV6-5 and TRBJ2-7; D possibly corresponds to TRBD2 (6 bases). Trimming stripped 1 base from V and 5 bases from J, with 12 bases between. Germline V gene data show CDR1 as MNHEY and CDR2 as SVGAGI. CDR3 size: 14 residues. In DNA, the CDR3 is TGTGCCAGCAGTTACTACCCGGGGAGGAACGAGCAGTACTTC. Its translation is CASSYYPGRNEQYF.

This clone appeared a few times. The rearrangement uses TRBV9 and TRBJ2-7; the D is unclear. Trimming took off 0 bases at V and 2 bases at J, with 9 bases between the two ends. The CDR3 covers 14 residues. CDR1 is SGDLS, CDR2 YYNGEE, per germline. CDR3 coding DNA: TGTGCCAGCAGCGTAGGGGCAGTAACCTACGAGCAGTACTTC. This gives the protein CASSVGAVTYEQYF.

The chain recombines TRBV28 with TRBJ2-7; D perhaps matches TRBD1 (6 bases). CDR1 is MDHEN, CDR2 SYDVKM, per germline. V dropped 6 bases and J dropped 0 bases, with 18 bases sitting between them. This CDR3 contains 16 residues. The CDR3 DNA follows: TGTGCCAGCAGCCTAGACAGGTCCTCCCCCTCCTACGAGCAGTACTTC. As protein: CASSLDRSSPSYEQYF.

The chain links TRBV5-4 to TRBJ2-6; TRBD2 is a possible D gene (5 bases). V dropped 4 bases and J dropped 0 bases, with 17 bases sitting between them. The CDR3 loop spans 18 amino acids. Germline V lookup: CDR1 SGHNT, CDR2 YYREEE (reference sequence). The CDR3 sequence is CASSRAGRPSSGANVLTF. DNA of the CDR3: TGTGCCAGCAGCCGGGCGGGCAGGCCAAGCTCTGGGGCCAACGTCCTGACTTTC.

In DNA, the CDR3 is TGTGCCAGCTCACCACGGCATGAGAACACTGAAGCTTTCTTT. Amino acids: CASSPRHENTEAFF. The rearrangement links TRBV18 to TRBJ1-1; D gene uncertain. Trimming took off 1 base at V and 1 base at J, with 7 bases between the two ends. In germline, CDR1 is KGHSH, CDR2 LQKENI. The CDR3 consists of 14 residues.

The V call is TRBV6-5, the J call TRBJ2-3; D may be TRBD2 (7 bases). The length of the CDR3 is 14 residues. CDR1 and CDR2 from the germline V gene are MNHEY and SVGAGI. V was shortened by 8 bases and J by 6 bases, with 18 bases between the two germline ends. CDR3 residues: CASYSGGSWDTQYF. The CDR3 bases are TGTGCCAGCTACTCGGGGGGCAGCTGGGATACGCAGTATTTT.

The rearrangement uses TRBV18 and TRBJ1-4; 10 bases fit TRBD1. The CDR3 loop spans 17 amino acids. V was clipped by 5 bases and J by 6 bases; unmatched bases: 12. From germline, CDR1 is KGHSH and CDR2 LQKENI. This CDR3 reads CASSTRDRGVGDEKLFF. The CDR3 DNA follows: TGTGCCAGCTCAACCCGGGACAGGGGAGTCGGTGATGAAAAACTGTTTTTT.

This chain links TRBV6-2 or TRBV6-3 with TRBJ2-1, with unresolved D. Germline CDR1 is MNHEY and CDR2 is SVGEGT. The CDR3 contains 17 residues. V was pared by 0 bases and J by 0 bases, with 12 bases between. The CDR3 loop reads CASSYSRSFSSYNEQFF. The CDR3 bases are TGTGCCAGCAGTTACTCGCGGAGCTTCAGCTCCTACAATGAGCAGTTCTTC.

V usage is TRBV6-2 or TRBV6-3 and J usage is TRBJ2-7; D perhaps matches TRBD2 (5 bases). Trimming removed 6 bases from V and 8 bases from J, with 11 bases in between. This CDR3 has 11 amino acids. Germline assignment: CDR1 MNHEY and CDR2 SVGEGT. The CDR3 bases are TGTGCCAGCAGCGGGTGGGAGAAGCAGTACTTC. Translation: CASSGWEKQYF.

V and J are TRBV20-1 and TRBJ2-7; 9 bases map to TRBD1. V lost 3 bases to trimming and J lost 3 bases; unmatched junction nucleotides: 9. CDR3 size: 15 residues. Per germline, CDR1 DFQATT and CDR2 SNEGSKA (reference sequence). The CDR3 loop is CSASATGQGSYEQYF. CDR3 sequence (DNA): TGCAGTGCTAGTGCTACGGGACAGGGCAGCTACGAGCAGTACTTC.

This clone was observed a single time. The chain combines TRBV6-6 with TRBJ2-7; the D gene is possibly TRBD1 (6 bases). CDR1 and CDR2 (germline): MNHNY, SVGAGI (reference sequence). This CDR3 region has 13 residues. V was clipped by 2 bases and J by 4 bases, with 9 bases between them. CDR3 in DNA: TGTGCCAGCAGTTACCAGGGGAAATACGAGCAGTACTTC. The encoded protein is CASSYQGKYEQYF.

The CDR3 nucleotides are TGTGCCAGCAGTCTGATATTGGGGGAGGAGAAGTACTTC. Translation: CASSLILGEEKYF. The genes are TRBV27 and TRBJ2-7, with D maybe TRBD2 (6 bases). This CDR3 is 13 amino acids long. The germline V gene has CDR1 MNHEY and CDR2 SMNVEV (reference sequence). The V gene lost 5 bases and the J gene lost 11 bases, with 19 bases spanning the gap.

Regarding this clone: The junction does not match germline at one end; this may be a read error. The chain recombines TRBV5-4 with TRBJ2-7, with 10 bases lining up with TRBD1. The CDR3 covers 12 residues. The germline CDR1 and CDR2 sequences are SGHNT and YYREEE (reference sequence). CDR3 in amino acids: CASSEGTGALDF. The CDR3 DNA is TGTGCCAGCAGCGAAGGGACAGGGGCTTTGGACTTC.

This chain links TRBV7-9 with TRBJ2-7; 9 nucleotides agree with TRBD1. The germline gives CDR1 SEHNR, CDR2 FQNEAQ (reference sequence). The CDR3 extends over 14 amino acids. Germline trimming cut 2 bases from V and 3 bases from J; bases unmatched to any gene: 2. CDR3 DNA sequence: TGTGCCAGCAGCTTAAGGGACAGGGTCTACGAGCAGTACTTC. This sequence encodes CASSLRDRVYEQYF.

V gene TRBV9 combines with J gene TRBJ2-1; TRBD1 matches 9 bases. Germline-derived CDR1 and CDR2 are SGDLS and YYNGEE. Germline trimming cut 3 bases from V and 0 bases from J; bases unmatched to any gene: 4. The CDR3 sequence is 16 residues long. Here the CDR3 reads CASSDGTGLSYNEQFF. The CDR3 bases are TGTGCCAGCAGCGATGGGACAGGGCTCTCCTACAATGAGCAGTTCTTC.

The rearrangement joins TRBV25-1 to TRBJ1-2, with a tentative D call TRBD1 (6 bases). CDR1 and CDR2 (germline): MGHDK, SYGVNS. The V and J ends lost 3 bases and 4 bases respectively, with 12 bases between them. The CDR3 is 14 residues long. The CDR3 bases are TGTGCCAGCAGTGATAGTAGGGGGTTCTATGGCTACACCTTC. This translates into CASSDSRGFYGYTF.

This chain connects TRBV28 to TRBJ2-7; D call uncertain. Germline CDR1 MDHEN, CDR2 SYDVKM. The CDR3 contains 14 residues. V dropped 5 bases and J dropped 2 bases, with 13 bases sitting between them. Written as DNA, the CDR3 is TGTGCCAGCAGTCGACCCCTAGGAACCTACGAGCAGTACTTC. Its protein is CASSRPLGTYEQYF.

The gene calls are TRBV19 and TRBJ2-7; 13 bases map to TRBD2. CDR1 and CDR2 (germline): LNHDA, SQIVND (reference sequence). The V and J ends lost 6 bases and 3 bases, in that order; junction bases with no gene match: 5. The CDR3 loop spans 15 amino acids. The CDR3 DNA sequence: TGTGCCAGTAGCACCACTAGCGGGGGGGGCTACGAGCAGTACTTC. Its protein is CASSTTSGGGYEQYF.

The chain couples TRBV19 to TRBJ2-6; maybe TRBD1 (6 bases). V lost 7 bases to trimming and J lost 4 bases, with 17 bases between them. CDR1 and CDR2 from the germline V gene are LNHDA and SQIVND (reference sequence). The CDR3 is 16 residues long. The CDR3 is CASTQGRRAGANVLTF. The CDR3 DNA reads TGTGCCAGTACCCAGGGGCGGAGAGCCGGGGCCAACGTCCTGACTTTC.

The chain links TRBV5-1 to TRBJ2-6; 10 bases match TRBD1. The length of the CDR3 is 17 residues. Germline V gene sequence: CDR1 SGHRS, CDR2 YFSETQ. V shed 5 bases and J 3 bases; nucleotides not matched to a gene: 8. The chain's CDR3 is CASRPGTGVGGANVLTF. The CDR3 region has the DNA TGCGCCAGCAGACCGGGGACAGGGGTAGGTGGGGCCAACGTCCTGACTTTC. Variable domain in full (rest from reference TRBV5-1 and TRBJ2-6): KAGVTQTPRYLIKTRGQQVTLSCSPISGHRSVSWYQQTPGQGLQFLFEYFSETQRNKGNFPGRFSGRQFSNSRSEMNVSTLELGDSALYLCASRPGTGVGGANVLTFGAGSRLTVL.

The chain is built from TRBV4-3 and TRBJ2-3; TRBD2 is a possible D gene (7 bases). CDR1 is LGHNA, CDR2 YSLEER, per germline. V shed 0 bases and J shed 1 base, with 11 bases lying between them. CDR3 size: 16 residues. The CDR3 loop is CASSQDSGGGTDTQYF. The CDR3 DNA reads TGCGCCAGCAGCCAAGATTCGGGGGGCGGCACAGATACGCAGTATTTT.

In its sample, this clone was seen once. This chain connects TRBV27 to TRBJ2-7; D possibly corresponds to TRBD1 (6 bases). V was pared by 5 bases and J by 10 bases, with 18 bases between. CDR1 MNHEY and CDR2 SMNVEV come from the germline V gene (reference sequence). CDR3 length: 13 residues. The CDR3 region is CASSLGRGLLQYF. In DNA, the CDR3 is TGTGCCAGCAGTCTCGGCAGGGGTTTGCTACAGTACTTC.

The V call is TRBV19, the J call TRBJ2-4; TRBD1 aligns across 8 bases. The length of the CDR3 is 16 residues. Trimming cost V 1 base and J 1 base; bases outside gene matches: 3. Germline V lookup: CDR1 LNHDA, CDR2 SQIVND (reference sequence). The CDR3 region has the DNA TGTGCCAGTAGTATAGGGGACAGGACCGCCAAAAACATTCAGTACTTC. Translation gives CASSIGDRTAKNIQYF.

The chain is built from TRBV7-2 and TRBJ2-3; D might be TRBD2 (6 bases). Germline V gene lookup returns CDR1 SGHTA and CDR2 FQGNSA. Trimming removed 4 bases at V and 8 bases at J, with 10 bases between. The length of the CDR3 is 12 residues. This CDR3 is CASSYGLTTQYF. The CDR3 region has the DNA TGTGCCAGCAGCTACGGACTAACTACGCAGTATTTT. The complete variable domain, with remaining parts taken from reference TRBV7-2 and TRBJ2-3, reads GAGVSQSPSNKVTEKGKDVELRCDPISGHTALYWYRQSLGQGLEFLIYFQGNSAPDKSGLPSDRFSAERTGGSVSTLTIQRTQQEDSAVYLCASSYGLTTQYFGPGTRLTVL.

The chain recombines TRBV7-6 with TRBJ2-5; D not certain. Germline CDR1 reads SGHVS; CDR2 reads FNYEAQ. Deletions cut 2 bases from V and 1 base from J, with 2 bases between. The CDR3 runs 12 residues. DNA of the CDR3: TGTGCCAGCAGCTTACTCCAAGAGACCCAGTACTTC. Translating it yields CASSLLQETQYF.

The chain combines TRBV18 with TRBJ1-4, with 8 bases matching TRBD1. The CDR3 totals 18 residues. After removal of 3 bases from V and 0 bases from J, the junction contained 9 bases not matched to a gene. Germline CDR1 reads KGHSH; CDR2 reads LQKENI. The CDR3 loop reads CASSPPGQEFATNEKLFF. As DNA, the CDR3 is TGTGCCAGCTCACCTCCGGGACAGGAGTTTGCAACTAATGAAAAACTGTTTTTT.

This rearrangement joins TRBV5-6 to TRBJ2-1; the match to TRBD2 covers 7 bases. Germline CDR1 and CDR2: SGHDT and YYEEEE. V gave up 4 bases and J gave up 0 bases; unmatched junction bases: 4. The CDR3 has 15 residues. Here the CDR3 DNA reads TGTGCCAGCAGCCTGCTAGCGGCCTCCTACAATGAGCAGTTCTTC. Translation: CASSLLAASYNEQFF. Full variable domain (missing parts from reference TRBV5-6 and TRBJ2-1): DAGVTQSPTHLIKTRGQQVTLRCSPKSGHDTVSWYQQALGQGPQFIFQYYEEEERQRGNFPDRFSGHQFPNYSSELNVNALLLGDSALYLCASSLLAASYNEQFFGPGTRLTVL.

This clone was observed a few times. The chain joins TRBV6-4 to TRBJ1-1; the D is unclear. Germline V CDR1 and CDR2: MRHNA, SNTAGT. This CDR3 has 13 amino acids. Trimming left V 6 bases short and J 1 base short, with 9 bases between. CDR3 nucleotide sequence: TGTGCCAGCAGCAGGAAACCGAACACTGAAGCTTTCTTT. It encodes CASSRKPNTEAFF.

The chain joins TRBV5-1 to TRBJ2-7, with 8 bases matching TRBD1. Germline CDR1 and CDR2: SGHRS and YFSETQ. V lost 1 base to trimming and J lost 2 bases; unmatched junction nucleotides: 5. The CDR3 loop spans 15 amino acids. CDR3 protein: CASSLKGQGPYEQYF. CDR3 DNA sequence: TGCGCCAGCAGCTTGAAAGGACAGGGTCCCTACGAGCAGTACTTC.

The chain carries TRBV5-1 and TRBJ2-7; tentatively, D is TRBD2 (5 bases). Trimming cost V 0 bases and J 5 bases, with 12 bases left between them. The CDR3 length is 14 residues. CDR1 and CDR2 from the germline V gene are SGHRS and YFSETQ. The CDR3 DNA is TGCGCCAGCAGCTTGGGCGGAGCGGTAGACGAGCAGTACTTC. Its translation: CASSLGGAVDEQYF.